A single sample gave rise to the 2 T cell receptor beta chains below, sequenced in a study of shared clonotypes between healthy human individuals. Here immunoSEQ multiplex PCR was the method, and the copy in TCRdb shows in-frame clones only, minus some. The repertoire holds 2 million to 2.5 million clones, with roughly 93% as singletons. The sequencing input was naive CD4+ T cells from PBMCs. Subset indicated: CD45RA+ positively selected. These receptors were taken from a young man in good health. Some clones in this sample may be carry-over from other donors' samples.

The chain links TRBV5-4 to TRBJ2-7; possible D gene TRBD2, 6 bases. V gave up 3 bases and J gave up 2 bases, with 15 bases separating them. This CDR3 comprises 15 residues. The germline V gene has CDR1 SGHNT and CDR2 YYREEE (reference sequence). For the CDR3, the DNA is TGTGCCAGCAGCTCCAAACGGGGGAGTCCCTACGAGCAGTACTTC. It specifies CASSSKRGSPYEQYF.

V gene TRBV11-2 combines with J gene TRBJ1-3; 7 bases map to TRBD1. The J segment lost 4 bases and the V segment lost 5 bases, leaving 5 bases of the junction unmatched. The CDR3 totals 14 residues. Germline-derived CDR1 and CDR2 are SGHAT and FQNNGV. CDR3 nucleotides: TGTGCCAGCAGCCCGCGGACAGGCGGAAACACCATATATTTT. This gives the protein CASSPRTGGNTIYF.